The 13 T cell receptor beta chains given below trace back to one sample, sequenced in a study of CD8+CD57+ T cells in acquired aplastic anemia. Genomic DNA provided the template from which TCR beta VDJ and CDR3 profiles were obtained. TCRdb ran MiXCR on the reads and lists one entry per CDR3 protein. Of tens of thousands of distinct CDR3 sequences listed, 50% to 55% are singletons. Sequenced sample: sorted CD4+, CD8+, or CD8+CD57+ T cells (not recorded which) from PBMCs. The receptors shown here come from a human donor in good health, serving as a control.

The CDR3 nucleotides read TGTGCCGTTATGGACGGGGAGCTGTTTTTT. Translated, it gives CAVMDGELFF. The chain links TRBV10-3 to TRBJ2-2; D unresolved. V lost 11 bases to trimming and J lost 7 bases, with 8 bases between them. The length of the CDR3 is 10 residues. Germline values: CDR1 ENHRY, CDR2 SYGVKD.

The chain combines TRBV20-1 with TRBJ1-2, with D unclear. Germline values: CDR1 DFQATT, CDR2 SNEGSKA (reference sequence). The CDR3 is 14 residues long. CDR3 nucleotides: TGCAGCGCTGGTGCCGGATCGAGTAACTATGGCTACACCTTC. Encoded protein: CSAGAGSSNYGYTF.

This clonotype showed up just once. The CDR3, as DNA: TGTGCCAGCAGTACTACCCGGAACACCGGGGAGCTGTTTTTT. Translation: CASSTTRNTGELFF. The chain combines TRBV2 with TRBJ2-2; no clear D gene. The CDR3 covers 14 residues. Germline V gene data show CDR1 as SNHLY and CDR2 as FYNNEI. V was cut by 5 bases and J by 1 base, with 8 bases left in between.

This clonotype was recorded many times. The V gene is TRBV6-1, the J gene TRBJ1-1, with TRBD1 as a possible D gene (5 bases). Per the germline V gene, CDR1 is MNHNS and CDR2 is SASEGT. There are 12 residues in the CDR3. V was cut by 6 bases and J by 8 bases, with 13 bases left in between. Here the CDR3 reads CASSERGREAFF. The CDR3 nucleotides read TGTGCCAGCAGCGAACGGGGGAGGGAAGCTTTCTTT.

Remarks on this clonotype: One junction end disagrees with the germline gene, perhaps due to a read error. The chain joins TRBV24-1 to TRBJ2-4; D gene unclear. Per the germline V gene, CDR1 is KGHDR and CDR2 is SFDVKD. The length of the CDR3 is 10 residues. CDR3 nucleotide sequence: TGTGCCACCAGTGCGGGCATTCAGTGCTTC. Protein sequence: CATSAGIQCF.

The chain links TRBV29-1 to TRBJ2-1, with D tentatively TRBD1 or TRBD2 (5 bases each). The J call is uncertain, as TRBJ2-5 better fits the DNA end. The CDR3 is made up of 10 amino acids. Germline loops: CDR1 SQVTM, CDR2 ANQGSEA. CDR3 loop: CSGGRETQYF. Here the CDR3 DNA reads TGCAGCGGGGGACGAGAGACCCAGTACTTC.

For this clonotype: The CDR3 end shows no conserved phenylalanine or tryptophan, and so a read error is likely. It is unclear where the CDR3 begins or ends on the DNA, so no DNA is shown, and the CDR3 is as TCRdb lists it. The rearrangement uses TRBV11-1 and TRBJ2-1; the table's D call of TRBD2 was not tested on the DNA. Germline V gives CDR1 SGHAT, CDR2 FQDESV (reference sequence). The CDR3 is 14 amino acids long, termini counted. The CDR3 protein is CASSSEVYRESKVS.

The CDR3: CSATGTSYEQYF. The CDR3, as DNA: TGCAGCGCGACCGGGACAAGCTACGAGCAGTACTTC. This chain connects TRBV29-1 to TRBJ2-7; the D gene is possibly TRBD1 (6 bases). The CDR3 covers 12 residues. Trimming stripped 7 bases from V and 3 bases from J, with 13 bases between. The germline V gene has CDR1 SQVTM and CDR2 ANQGSEA.

This clonotype was seen more than once but under ten times. The genes are TRBV19 and TRBJ1-5; D remains unclear. V was cut by 3 bases and J by 4 bases, with 13 bases left in between. The CDR3 totals 15 residues. CDR1 is LNHDA, CDR2 SQIVND, per germline (reference sequence). The CDR3 DNA reads as TGTGCCAGTAGTATGGCAGGAGGTACGAATCAGCCCCAGCATTTT. Encoded protein: CASSMAGGTNQPQHF.

This clonotype has more than one count but fewer than ten. The rearrangement uses TRBV7-3 and TRBJ1-3; no definite D call. The CDR3 runs 12 residues. From germline, CDR1 is SGHTA and CDR2 FQGTGA. Trimming shortened V by 5 bases and J by 4 bases, and 6 bases separated the two germline ends. CDR3 DNA: TGTGCCAGCAGCCAACAGGGAAACACCATATATTTT. It specifies CASSQQGNTIYF.

The chain employs TRBV20-1 and TRBJ1-3; 7 bases align to TRBD1. Germline-derived CDR1 and CDR2 are DFQATT and SNEGSKA (reference sequence). V was pared by 5 bases and J by 0 bases, with 1 base of the junction left unmatched. This CDR3 has 13 residues. CDR3 residues: CSAGDSSGNTIYF. The CDR3 DNA sequence: TGCAGTGCTGGGGACAGCTCTGGAAACACCATATATTTT.

This clonotype has a handful of counts. The chain employs TRBV7-2 and TRBJ2-3; no definite D call. The V gene's germline CDR1 is SGHTA and CDR2 FQGNSA. Trimming cost V 3 bases and J 0 bases, with 4 bases left between them. The CDR3 has 13 amino acids. The CDR3 DNA reads as TGTGCCAGCAGCTTTCCGAGCACAGATACGCAGTATTTT. Translated, it gives CASSFPSTDTQYF.

For this clonotype: This may come from a read error, since a much larger clone is one base off. V is TRBV27 and J is TRBJ2-1, with D unclear. V gave up 3 bases and J gave up 0 bases, with 9 bases separating them. This CDR3 is 15 amino acids long. Germline assignment: CDR1 MNHEY and CDR2 SMNVEV (reference sequence). The CDR3 loop is CASSFKGLSYNEQFF. The CDR3, as DNA: TGTGCCAGCAGTTTCAAGGGCCTCTCCTACAATGAGCAGTTCTTC.